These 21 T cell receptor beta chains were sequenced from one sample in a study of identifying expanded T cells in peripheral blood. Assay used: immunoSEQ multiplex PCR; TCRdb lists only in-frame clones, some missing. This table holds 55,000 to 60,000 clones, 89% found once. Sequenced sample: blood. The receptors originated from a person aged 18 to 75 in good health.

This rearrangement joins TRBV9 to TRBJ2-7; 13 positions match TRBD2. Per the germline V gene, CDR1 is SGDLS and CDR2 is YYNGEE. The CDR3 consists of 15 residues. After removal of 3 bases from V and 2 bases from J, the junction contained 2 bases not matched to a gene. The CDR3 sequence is CASSGGLAGAYEQYF. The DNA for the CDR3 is TGTGCCAGCAGCGGAGGACTAGCGGGAGCCTACGAGCAGTACTTC.

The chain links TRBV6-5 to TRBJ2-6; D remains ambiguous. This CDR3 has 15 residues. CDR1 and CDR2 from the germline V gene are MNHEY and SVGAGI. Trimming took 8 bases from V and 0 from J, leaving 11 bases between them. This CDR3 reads CASSSSRSGANVLTF. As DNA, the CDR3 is TGTGCCAGCTCCTCCTCGCGCTCTGGGGCCAACGTCCTGACTTTC.

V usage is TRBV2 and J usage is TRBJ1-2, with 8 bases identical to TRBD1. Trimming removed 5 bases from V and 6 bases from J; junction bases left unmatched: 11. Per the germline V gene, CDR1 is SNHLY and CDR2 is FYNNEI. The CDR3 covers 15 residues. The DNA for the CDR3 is TGTGCCAGCAGTCCTTACTCTCAGGGGGCTGATGGCTACACCTTC. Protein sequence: CASSPYSQGADGYTF.

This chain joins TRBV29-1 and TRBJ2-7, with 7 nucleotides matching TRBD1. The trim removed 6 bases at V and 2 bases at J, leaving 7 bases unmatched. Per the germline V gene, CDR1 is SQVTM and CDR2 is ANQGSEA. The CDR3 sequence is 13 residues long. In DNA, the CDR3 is TGCAGCGTCACCGGGACAGCACCCTACGAGCAGTACTTC. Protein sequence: CSVTGTAPYEQYF.

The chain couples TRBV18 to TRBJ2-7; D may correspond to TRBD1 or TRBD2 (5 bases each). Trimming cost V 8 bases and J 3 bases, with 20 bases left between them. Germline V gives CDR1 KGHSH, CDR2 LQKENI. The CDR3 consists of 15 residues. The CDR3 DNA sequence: TGTGCCAGCACCCCCCGGGACGATGGGATCTACGAGCAGTACTTC. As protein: CASTPRDDGIYEQYF. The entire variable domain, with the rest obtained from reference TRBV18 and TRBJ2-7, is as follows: NAGVMQNPRHLVRRRGQEARLRCSPMKGHSHVYWYRQLPEEGLKFMVYLQKENIIDESGMPKERFSAEFPKEGPSILRIQQVVRGDSAAYFCASTPRDDGIYEQYFGPGTRLTVT.

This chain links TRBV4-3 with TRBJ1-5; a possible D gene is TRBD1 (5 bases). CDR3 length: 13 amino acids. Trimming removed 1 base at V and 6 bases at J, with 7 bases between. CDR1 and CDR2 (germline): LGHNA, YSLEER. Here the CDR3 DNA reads TGCGCCAGCAGCCAAGTGGGGGGTCAGCCCCAGCATTTT. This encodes CASSQVGGQPQHF.

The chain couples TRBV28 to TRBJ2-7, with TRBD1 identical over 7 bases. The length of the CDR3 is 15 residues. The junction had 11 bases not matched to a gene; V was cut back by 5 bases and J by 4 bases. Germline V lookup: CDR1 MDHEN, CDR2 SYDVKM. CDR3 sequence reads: CASSGDRDRLYEQYF. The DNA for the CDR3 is TGTGCCAGCAGTGGTGACAGGGACCGTTTATACGAGCAGTACTTC.

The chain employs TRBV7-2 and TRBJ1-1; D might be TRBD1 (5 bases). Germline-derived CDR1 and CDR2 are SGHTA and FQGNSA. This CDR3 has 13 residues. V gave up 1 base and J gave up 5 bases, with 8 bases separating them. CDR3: CASSLVPGTEAFF. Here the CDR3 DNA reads TGTGCCAGCAGCTTAGTCCCAGGGACTGAAGCTTTCTTT.

The CDR3 coding sequence is TGTGCCAGCAGCTTAGTAGGTTTCCGCACGTTCCTAAGTCAGCCCCAGCATTTT. This sequence encodes CASSLVGFRTFLSQPQHF. This rearrangement joins TRBV7-2 to TRBJ1-5, with D hard to call. This CDR3 spans 18 amino acids. Deletions cut 1 base from V and 6 bases from J, with 22 bases between. Germline CDR1 is SGHTA and CDR2 is FQGNSA.

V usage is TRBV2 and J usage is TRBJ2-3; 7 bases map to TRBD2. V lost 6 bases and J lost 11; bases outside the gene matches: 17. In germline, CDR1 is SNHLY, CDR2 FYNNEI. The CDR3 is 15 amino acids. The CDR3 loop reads CASSSMLRTSPQQYF. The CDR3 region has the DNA TGTGCCAGCAGCTCAATGTTACGGACTAGTCCACAGCAGTATTTT.

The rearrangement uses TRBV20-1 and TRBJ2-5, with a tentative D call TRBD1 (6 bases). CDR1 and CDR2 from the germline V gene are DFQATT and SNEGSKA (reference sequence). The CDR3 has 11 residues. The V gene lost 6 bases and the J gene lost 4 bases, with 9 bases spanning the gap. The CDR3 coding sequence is TGCAGTGCCAAGGACAGAGAGACCCAGTACTTC. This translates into CSAKDRETQYF.

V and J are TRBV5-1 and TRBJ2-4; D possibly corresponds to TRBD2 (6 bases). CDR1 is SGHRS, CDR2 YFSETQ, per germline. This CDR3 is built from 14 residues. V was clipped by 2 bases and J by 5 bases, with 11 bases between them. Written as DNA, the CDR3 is TGCGCCAGCAGCTTTAACGGAGGGGAAAACATTCAGTACTTC. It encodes CASSFNGGENIQYF.

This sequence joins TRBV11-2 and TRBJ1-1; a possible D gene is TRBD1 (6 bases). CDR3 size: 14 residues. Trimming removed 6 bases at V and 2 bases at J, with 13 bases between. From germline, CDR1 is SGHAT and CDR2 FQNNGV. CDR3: CASSPDRFNTEAFF. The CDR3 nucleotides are TGTGCCAGCAGTCCCGACAGGTTTAACACTGAAGCTTTCTTT.

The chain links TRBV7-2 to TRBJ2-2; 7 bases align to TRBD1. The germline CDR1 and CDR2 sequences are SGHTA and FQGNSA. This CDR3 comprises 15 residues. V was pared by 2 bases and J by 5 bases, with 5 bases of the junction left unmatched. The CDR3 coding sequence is TGTGCCAGCAGCTTATACAGGGGTCAAACCGGGGAGCTGTTTTTT. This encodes CASSLYRGQTGELFF.

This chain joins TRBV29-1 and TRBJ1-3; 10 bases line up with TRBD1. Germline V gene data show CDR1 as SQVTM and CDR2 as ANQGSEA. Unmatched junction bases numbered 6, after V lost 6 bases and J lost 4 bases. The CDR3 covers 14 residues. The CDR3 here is CSVSDRGPGNTIYF. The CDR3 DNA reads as TGCAGCGTCTCCGACAGGGGGCCAGGAAACACCATATATTTT. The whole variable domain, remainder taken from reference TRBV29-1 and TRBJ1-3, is SAVISQKPSRDICQRGTSLTIQCQVDSQVTMMFWYRQQPGQSLTLIATANQGSEATYESGFVIDKFPISRPNLTFSTLTVSNMSPEDSSIYLCSVSDRGPGNTIYFGEGSWLTVV.

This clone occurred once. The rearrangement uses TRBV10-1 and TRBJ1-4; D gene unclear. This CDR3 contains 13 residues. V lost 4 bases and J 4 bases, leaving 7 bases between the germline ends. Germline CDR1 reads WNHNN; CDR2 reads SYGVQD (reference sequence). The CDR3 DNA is TGCGCCAGCAGTGGGGGAGTTAATGAAAAACTGTTTTTT. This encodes CASSGGVNEKLFF.

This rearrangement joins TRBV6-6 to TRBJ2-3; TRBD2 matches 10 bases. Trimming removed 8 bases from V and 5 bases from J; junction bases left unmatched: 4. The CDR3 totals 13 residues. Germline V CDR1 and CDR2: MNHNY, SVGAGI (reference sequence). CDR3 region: CASVASGGDTQYF. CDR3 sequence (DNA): TGTGCCAGCGTGGCTAGCGGGGGAGATACGCAGTATTTT.

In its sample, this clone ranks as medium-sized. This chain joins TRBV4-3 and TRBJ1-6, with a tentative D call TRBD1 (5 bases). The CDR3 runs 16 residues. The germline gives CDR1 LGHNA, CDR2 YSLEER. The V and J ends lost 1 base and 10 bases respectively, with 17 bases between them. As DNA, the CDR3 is TGCGCCAGCAGCCAAGCATTGGGGTCAGGGAACTCACCCCTCCACTTT. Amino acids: CASSQALGSGNSPLHF.

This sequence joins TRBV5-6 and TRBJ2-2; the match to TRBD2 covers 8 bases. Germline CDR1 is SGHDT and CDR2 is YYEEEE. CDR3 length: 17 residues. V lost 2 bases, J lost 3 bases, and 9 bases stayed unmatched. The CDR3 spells CASSFLASGGYTGELFF. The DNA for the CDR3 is TGTGCCAGCAGCTTTTTGGCCTCGGGAGGGTACACCGGGGAGCTGTTTTTT.

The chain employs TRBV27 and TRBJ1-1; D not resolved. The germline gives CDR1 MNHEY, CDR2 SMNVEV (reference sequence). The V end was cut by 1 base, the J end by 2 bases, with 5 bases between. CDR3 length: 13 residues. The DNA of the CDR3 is TGTGCCAGCAGTTTATTGTCAAACACTGAAGCTTTCTTT. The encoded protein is CASSLLSNTEAFF.

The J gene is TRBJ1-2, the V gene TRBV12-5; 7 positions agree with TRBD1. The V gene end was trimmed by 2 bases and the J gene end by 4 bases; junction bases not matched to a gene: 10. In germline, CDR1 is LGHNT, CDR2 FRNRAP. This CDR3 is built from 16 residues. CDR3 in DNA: TGTGCTAGTGGTTTGTCACCTGGACAGGAGGGCTATGGCTACACCTTC. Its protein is CASGLSPGQEGYGYTF.